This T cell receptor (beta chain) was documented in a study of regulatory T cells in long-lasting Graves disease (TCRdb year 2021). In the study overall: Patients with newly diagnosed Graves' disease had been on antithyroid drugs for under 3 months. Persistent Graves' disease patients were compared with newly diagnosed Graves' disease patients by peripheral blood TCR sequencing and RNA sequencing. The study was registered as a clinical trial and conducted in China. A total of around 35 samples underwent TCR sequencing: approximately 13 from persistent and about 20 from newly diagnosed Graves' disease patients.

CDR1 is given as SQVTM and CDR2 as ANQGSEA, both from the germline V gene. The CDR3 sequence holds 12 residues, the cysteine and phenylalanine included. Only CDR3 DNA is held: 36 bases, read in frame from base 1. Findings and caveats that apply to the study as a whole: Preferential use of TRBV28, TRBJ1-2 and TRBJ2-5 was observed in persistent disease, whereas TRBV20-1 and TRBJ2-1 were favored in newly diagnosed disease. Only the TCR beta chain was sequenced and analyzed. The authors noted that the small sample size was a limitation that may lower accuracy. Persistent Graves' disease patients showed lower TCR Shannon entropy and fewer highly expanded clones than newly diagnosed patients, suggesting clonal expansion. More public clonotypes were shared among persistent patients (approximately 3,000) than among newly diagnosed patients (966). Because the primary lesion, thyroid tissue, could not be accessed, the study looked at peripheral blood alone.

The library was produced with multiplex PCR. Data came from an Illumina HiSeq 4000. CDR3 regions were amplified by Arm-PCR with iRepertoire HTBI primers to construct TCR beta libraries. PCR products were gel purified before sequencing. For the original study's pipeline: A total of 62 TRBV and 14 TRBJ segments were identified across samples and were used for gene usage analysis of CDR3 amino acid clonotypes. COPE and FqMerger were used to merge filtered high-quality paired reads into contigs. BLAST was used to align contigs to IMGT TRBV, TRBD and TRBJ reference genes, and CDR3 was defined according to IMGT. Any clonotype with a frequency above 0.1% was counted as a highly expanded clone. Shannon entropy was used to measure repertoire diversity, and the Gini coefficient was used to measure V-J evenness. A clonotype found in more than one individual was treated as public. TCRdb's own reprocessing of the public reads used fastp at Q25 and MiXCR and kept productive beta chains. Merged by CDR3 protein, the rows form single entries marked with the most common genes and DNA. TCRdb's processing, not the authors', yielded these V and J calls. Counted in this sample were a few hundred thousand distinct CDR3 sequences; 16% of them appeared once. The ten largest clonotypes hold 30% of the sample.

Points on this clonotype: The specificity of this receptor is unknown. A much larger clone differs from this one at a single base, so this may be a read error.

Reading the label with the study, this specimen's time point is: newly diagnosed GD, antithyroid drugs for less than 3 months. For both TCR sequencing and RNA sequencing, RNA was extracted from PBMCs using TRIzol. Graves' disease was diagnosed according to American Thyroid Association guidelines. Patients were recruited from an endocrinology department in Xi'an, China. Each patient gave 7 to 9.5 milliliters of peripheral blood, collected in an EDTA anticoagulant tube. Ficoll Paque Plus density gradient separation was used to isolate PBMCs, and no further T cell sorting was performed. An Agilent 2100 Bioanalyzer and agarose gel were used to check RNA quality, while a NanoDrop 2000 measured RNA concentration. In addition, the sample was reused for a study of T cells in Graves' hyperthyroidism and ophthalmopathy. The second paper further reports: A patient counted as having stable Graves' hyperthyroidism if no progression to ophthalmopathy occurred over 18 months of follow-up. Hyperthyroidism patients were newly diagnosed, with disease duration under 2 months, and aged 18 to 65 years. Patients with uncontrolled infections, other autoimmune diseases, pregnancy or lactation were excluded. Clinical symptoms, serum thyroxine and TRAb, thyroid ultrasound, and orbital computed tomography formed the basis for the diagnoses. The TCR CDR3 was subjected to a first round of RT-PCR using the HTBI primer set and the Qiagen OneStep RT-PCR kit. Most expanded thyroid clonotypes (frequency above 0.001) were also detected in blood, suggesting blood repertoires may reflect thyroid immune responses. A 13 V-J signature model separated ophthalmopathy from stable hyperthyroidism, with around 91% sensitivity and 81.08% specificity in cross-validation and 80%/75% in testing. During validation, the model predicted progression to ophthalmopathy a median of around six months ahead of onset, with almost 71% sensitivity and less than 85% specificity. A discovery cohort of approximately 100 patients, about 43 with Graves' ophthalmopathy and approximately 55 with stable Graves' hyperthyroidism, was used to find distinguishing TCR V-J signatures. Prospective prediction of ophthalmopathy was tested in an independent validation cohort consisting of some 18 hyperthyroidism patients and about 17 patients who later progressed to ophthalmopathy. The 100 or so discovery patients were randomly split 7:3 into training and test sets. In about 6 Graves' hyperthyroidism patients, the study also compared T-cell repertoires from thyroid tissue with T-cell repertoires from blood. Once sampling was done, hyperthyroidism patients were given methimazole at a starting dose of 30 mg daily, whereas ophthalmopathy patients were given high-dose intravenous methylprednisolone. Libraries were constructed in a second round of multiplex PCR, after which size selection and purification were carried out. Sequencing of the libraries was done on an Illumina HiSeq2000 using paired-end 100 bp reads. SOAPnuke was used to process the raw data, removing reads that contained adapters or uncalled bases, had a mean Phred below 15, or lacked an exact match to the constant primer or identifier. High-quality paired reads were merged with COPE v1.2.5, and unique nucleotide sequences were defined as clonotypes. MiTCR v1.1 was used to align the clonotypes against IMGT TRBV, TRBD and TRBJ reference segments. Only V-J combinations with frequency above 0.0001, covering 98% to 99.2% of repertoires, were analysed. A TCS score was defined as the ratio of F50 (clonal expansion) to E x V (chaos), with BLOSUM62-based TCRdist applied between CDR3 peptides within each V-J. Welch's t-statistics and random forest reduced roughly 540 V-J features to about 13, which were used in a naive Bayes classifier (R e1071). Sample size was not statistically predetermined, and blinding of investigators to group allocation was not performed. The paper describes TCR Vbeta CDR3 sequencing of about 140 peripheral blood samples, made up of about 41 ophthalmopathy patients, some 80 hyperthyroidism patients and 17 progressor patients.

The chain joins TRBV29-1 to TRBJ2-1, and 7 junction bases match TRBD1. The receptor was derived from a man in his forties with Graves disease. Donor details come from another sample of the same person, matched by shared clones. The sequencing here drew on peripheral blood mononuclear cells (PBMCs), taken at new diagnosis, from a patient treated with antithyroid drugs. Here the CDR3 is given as CSVGDRYNEQLF. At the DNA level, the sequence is TGCAGCGTTGGGGACAGATACAATGAGCAGCTCTTC.